These T cell receptor beta chains were read from a single sample in a study of T cells in Graves' hyperthyroidism and ophthalmopathy. TCRdb independently ran MiXCR on the multiplex PCR reads; one entry per CDR3 protein. The sample yields around 600,000 distinct CDR3 sequences, about a sixth seen once. The sequenced sample was blood. The source of these receptors is a woman aged 30 to 39 with Graves' hyperthyroidism. The CDR3 runs from the conserved cysteine through the conserved F or W. Each record gives: D gene, J gene, V gene, clone size, CDR3 protein, CDR3 DNA. D genes are given only for firm matches. Not every row has a clone size; where given, it reads once, few, many or a size class.

.,TRBJ2-1,TRBV4-3,many,CASSQEAGADNEQFF,TGCGCCAGCAGCCAAGAGGCAGGGGCCGACAATGAGCAGTTCTTC
.,TRBJ1-1,TRBV4-1,few,CASSPTGGQVLNTEAFF,TGCGCCAGCAGCCCTACCGGGGGGCAGGTTCTGAACACTGAAGCTTTCTTT
.,TRBJ1-1,TRBV3-1,many,CASSQGGWWTEAFF,TGTGCCAGCAGCCAAGGGGGGTGGTGGACTGAAGCTTTCTTT
TRBD2,TRBJ2-7,TRBV20-1,.,CSARSEAGTSGVYYEQYF,TGCAGTGCTAGGTCCGAGGCTGGGACTAGCGGGGTTTACTACGAGCAGTACTTC
.,TRBJ2-3,TRBV28,.,CASSPSFRDTQQYF,TGTGCCAGCAGCCCTTCGTTCCGGGACACCCAGCAGTATTTT
.,TRBJ2-1,TRBV27,many,CASRILASGGRLDEQFF,TGTGCCAGCAGGATCCTAGCAAGTGGGGGGAGGCTCGATGAGCAGTTCTTC
TRBD1,TRBJ1-4,TRBV6-1,few,CASSDGTGGNEKLFF,TGTGCCAGCAGTGACGGGACAGGGGGTAATGAAAAACTGTTTTTT
.,TRBJ2-3,TRBV7-2,few,CASRVTGAGVDTQYF,TGTGCCAGCAGGGTAACGGGGGCGGGGGTAGATACGCAGTATTTT
TRBD2,TRBJ2-1,TRBV12-3/TRBV12-4,many,CASSGTSQGNEQFF,TGTGCCAGCTCCGGGACTAGTCAGGGCAATGAGCAGTTCTTC
TRBD2,TRBJ2-7,TRBV27,.,CASTRAGDHYEQYF,TGTGCCAGCACTCGAGCGGGAGACCACTACGAGCAGTACTTC
.,TRBJ2-7,TRBV6-9,many,CASRITGPYEQYF,TGTGCCAGCAGAATAACAGGGCCGTACGAGCAGTACTTC
TRBD1,TRBJ1-4,TRBV5-1,few,CASSPDREGEKLFF,TGCGCCAGCAGCCCCGACAGGGAAGGAGAAAAACTGTTTTTT
.,TRBJ2-7,TRBV14,many,CASSQNPGTHSIYEQYF,TGTGCCAGCAGCCAGAATCCCGGGACTCACTCTATCTACGAGCAGTACTTC
TRBD2,TRBJ2-7,TRBV4-2,.,CASSQPGSPGGRSYEQYF,TGTGCCAGCAGCCAACCCGGTTCTCCGGGAGGGAGGTCCTACGAGCAGTACTTC
.,TRBJ1-1,TRBV29-1,many,CSVENSMNTEAFF,TGCAGCGTTGAAAACAGCATGAACACTGAAGCTTTCTTT
.,TRBJ2-1,TRBV6-2/TRBV6-3,few,CASSYSRFNEQFF,TGTGCCAGCAGTTACTCGAGGTTCAATGAGCAGTTCTTC
.,TRBJ2-1,TRBV4-1,many,CASSQPGVGNEQFF,TGCGCCAGCAGCCAACCGGGAGTAGGCAATGAGCAGTTCTTC
.,TRBJ2-1,TRBV20-1,.,CSAPDRRTYNEQFF,TGCAGTGCTCCCGACAGGAGAACCTACAATGAGCAGTTCTTC
TRBD2,TRBJ2-2,TRBV19,.,CASSIAKLAGGPNTGELFF,TGTGCCAGTAGTATAGCCAAACTAGCGGGGGGACCGAACACCGGGGAGCTGTTTTTT
TRBD1,TRBJ1-2,TRBV27,.,CASSYSRDRNYGYTF,TGTGCCAGCAGTTATAGCCGGGACAGGAATTATGGCTACACCTTC
.,TRBJ1-2,TRBV2,many,CASRVVGYGYTF,TGTGCCAGCAGGGTAGTGGGGTATGGCTACACCTTC
.,TRBJ1-4,TRBV12-3/TRBV12-4,.,CASSFGQNEKLFF,TGTGCCAGCAGTTTCGGGCAGAATGAAAAACTGTTTTTT
.,TRBJ1-4,TRBV5-1,.,CASSSDTYNEKLFF,TGCGCCAGCAGCTCGGACACATATAATGAAAAACTGTTTTTT
.,TRBJ2-3,TRBV5-1,many,CASSLSRGGTDTQYF,TGCGCCAGCAGCTTGTCCAGGGGAGGCACAGATACGCAGTATTTT
.,TRBJ2-7,TRBV3-1,many,CASSQGEGRTGSYEQYF,TGTGCCAGCAGCCAAGGGGAGGGACGGACAGGGTCGTACGAGCAGTACTTC
.,TRBJ2-3,TRBV20-1,many,CSARGQTTDTQYF,TGCAGTGCTAGAGGTCAGACCACAGATACGCAGTATTTT
TRBD2,TRBJ2-7,TRBV29-1,few,CSVGLAGVSTYEQYF,TGCAGCGTCGGACTAGCGGGAGTGTCAACCTACGAGCAGTACTTC
TRBD2,TRBJ2-3,TRBV20-1,.,CSAPVAGGNWAQYF,TGCAGTGCTCCCGTAGCGGGAGGAAACTGGGCGCAGTATTTT
.,TRBJ2-1,TRBV27,many,CASSWTPLRGYNEQFF,TGTGCCAGCAGTTGGACCCCTCTTCGGGGCTACAATGAGCAGTTCTTC
TRBD1,TRBJ2-2,TRBV9,.,CVSSGGPGQRNTGELFF,TGTGTCAGCAGCGGCGGACCGGGACAGAGGAACACCGGGGAGCTGTTTTTT
TRBD1,TRBJ2-3,TRBV12-3/TRBV12-4,.,CATGATGGTDTQYF,TGTGCCACCGGGGCGACAGGGGGCACAGATACGCAGTATTTT
.,TRBJ1-2,TRBV5-1,.,CASSREGRVGGYTF,TGCGCCAGCAGCCGGGAGGGCAGGGTCGGTGGCTACACCTTC
.,TRBJ2-2,TRBV7-3,few,CASSRGLYTGELFF,TGTGCCAGCAGCCGAGGGTTGTACACCGGGGAGCTGTTTTTT
.,TRBJ2-3,TRBV18,many,CASSPGISTDTQYF,TGTGCCAGCTCACCCGGGATCTCCACAGATACGCAGTATTTT
.,TRBJ1-5,TRBV6-2/TRBV6-3,few,CAARGGGTNQPQHF,TGTGCCGCCAGGGGTGGGGGGACCAATCAGCCCCAGCATTTT